This T cell receptor beta chain appears in the sequencing data of a study of Ad26.COV2.S vaccination and SARS-CoV-2 variants. Study-level findings and limits: Reportedly, spike-specific CD8+ and CD4+ T cell responses achieved substantial breadth once vaccination had taken place.

Germline V lookup: CDR1 LGHDT, CDR2 YNNKEL (reference sequence). J was trimmed by 2 bases and V by 0 bases; bases with no gene match: 15. This CDR3 is 20 amino acids long. Data came from immunoSEQ multiplex PCR; TCRdb stores just in-frame clones and leaves some out. The repertoire has a few hundred thousand clones, 92% of them found once; the top ten carry about 1.7%. Treatment defined: 19 received Ad26.COV2.S at low or high dose, single or two shots; about five received placebo; per-sample allocation not given. All samples were drawn on day 63, counting from the first vaccine or placebo injection. As concerns this clone: Its target is unknown.

Material: peripheral blood, obtained in a trial of Ad26.COV2.S vaccine versus placebo. This sequence originates from a person aged 18-65 years who received the Ad26.COV2.S COVID-19 vaccine or a placebo. The V call is TRBV3-1 (or the pseudogene TRBV3-2), the J call TRBJ1-5, with 8 nucleotides matching TRBD1. The CDR3 spells CASSQEGRTGSRDGNQPQHF. CDR3 in DNA: TGTGCCAGCAGCCAAGAAGGAAGGACAGGGTCTCGGGATGGCAATCAGCCCCAGCATTTT.